Detailed here is one T cell receptor beta chain. The antigen is unknown. Targeted sequencing depth ranged from 1 in 200,000 to 1 in 1 million T cells. The protocol was immunoSEQ multiplex PCR, while the TCRdb copy is restricted to in-frame clones and leaves out a portion. Among fewer than 10,000 clones listed, roughly three quarters were seen once. This entry is derived from a study of cytotoxic CD8 clonotypes in ibrutinib-treated CLL. About the research overall: Mean productive templates were over 250,000; mean productive rearrangements were around 90,000.

The CDR3 is made up of 15 amino acids. The germline V and J ends were trimmed by 5 bases and 0 bases, with 10 bases remaining between them. CDR1 and CDR2 (germline): SGHTA, FQGNSA. Broader study findings: Clonality rose at ibrutinib response and fell back toward baseline at progression. Clonality (at baseline) was higher than in age-matched healthy donors and tracked circulating CD8+ T-cell counts.

V is TRBV7-2 and J is TRBJ1-4; D is unclear. This receptor was obtained from a human donor with chronic lymphocytic leukemia. The sample here was PBMCs, taken before ibrutinib treatment. The CDR3 sequence: CASSRGDTTNEKLFF. The CDR3 nucleotides read TGTGCCAGCAGCCGAGGAGATACAACTAATGAAAAACTGTTTTTT.